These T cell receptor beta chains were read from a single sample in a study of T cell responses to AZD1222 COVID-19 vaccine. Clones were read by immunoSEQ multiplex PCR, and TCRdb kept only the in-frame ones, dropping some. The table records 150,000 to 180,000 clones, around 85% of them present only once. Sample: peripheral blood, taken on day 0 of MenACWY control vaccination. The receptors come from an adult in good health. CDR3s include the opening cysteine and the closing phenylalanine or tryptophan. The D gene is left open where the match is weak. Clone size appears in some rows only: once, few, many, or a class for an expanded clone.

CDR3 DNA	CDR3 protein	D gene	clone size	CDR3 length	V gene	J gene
TGTGCCAGCAGCTTGGGATCCACCTACAATGAGCAGTTCTTC	CASSLGSTYNEQFF	-	-	14	TRBV5-5	TRBJ2-1
TGTGCCAGCAGTTACTCAACAGGGGGCGATGAAAAACTGTTTTTT	CASSYSTGGDEKLFF	TRBD1	-	15	TRBV6-2/TRBV6-3	TRBJ1-4
TGCAGCGTTGATGTTATGAACACTGAAGCTTTCTTT	CSVDVMNTEAFF	-	-	12	TRBV29-1	TRBJ1-1
TGTGCCACCAGTGCAGGGGCGAGGAATGAGCAGTTCTTC	CATSAGARNEQFF	-	-	13	TRBV24-1	TRBJ2-1
TGTGCCAGCTCACCGGGACAGGGGAGCTATGGCTACACCTTC	CASSPGQGSYGYTF	TRBD1	few	14	TRBV18	TRBJ1-2
TGTGCCAGCAGTGAACTGGCAGCCCCCTACGAGCAGTACTTC	CASSELAAPYEQYF	-	-	14	TRBV6-1	TRBJ2-7
TGTGCCAGCAGTTACTGGGGGAAGGGAGACGAGCAGTACTTC	CASSYWGKGDEQYF	-	few	14	TRBV6-5	TRBJ2-7
TGTGCCAGCAGTGAACTGGGAGCTAGTGAAAAACTGTTTTTT	CASSELGASEKLFF	-	-	14	TRBV6-1	TRBJ1-4
TGTGCCAGCAGTCCAAGACGAACCCCGGGGCCTGAAGCTTTCTTT	CASSPRRTPGPEAFF	-	-	15	TRBV27	TRBJ1-1
TGTGCCAGCAGTCCATCCCGGTGGACTTCGCCTGGATGGGGGACCCAGTACTTC	CASSPSRWTSPGWGTQYF	-	-	18	TRBV7-9	TRBJ2-5